This TCR beta chain was sequenced during a study of monozygotic twins with inflammatory bowel disease. The CDR3 covers 21 residues. No DNA is given; TCRdb re-called the 5' RACE reads and lists each CDR3 protein once. The ten most abundant clones cover over 2% of a sample with approximately 330,000 distinct CDR3 sequences. This chain joins TRBV21-1 and TRBJ2-7; lacking DNA, the TRBD2 call made by TCRdb goes unchecked. TRBV21-1 is a known pseudogene. The receptor's source is a human donor with ulcerative colitis or Crohn's disease, or a healthy co-twin of an affected twin (not recorded which). Sequenced input: blood. The chain's CDR3 is CASSKVRWGLAGEINPYEQYF.